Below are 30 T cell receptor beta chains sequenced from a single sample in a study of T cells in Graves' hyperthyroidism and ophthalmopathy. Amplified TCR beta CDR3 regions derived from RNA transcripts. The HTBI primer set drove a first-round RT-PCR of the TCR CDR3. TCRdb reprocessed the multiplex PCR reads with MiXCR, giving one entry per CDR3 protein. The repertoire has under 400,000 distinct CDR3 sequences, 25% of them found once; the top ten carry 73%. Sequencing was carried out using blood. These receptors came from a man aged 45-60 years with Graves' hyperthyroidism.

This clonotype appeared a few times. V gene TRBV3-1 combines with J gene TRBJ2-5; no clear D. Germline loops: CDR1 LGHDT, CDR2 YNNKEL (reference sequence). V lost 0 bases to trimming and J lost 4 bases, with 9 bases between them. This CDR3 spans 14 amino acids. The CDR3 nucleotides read TGTGCCAGCAGCCAAGATCCGGGCCGAGAGACCCAGTACTTC. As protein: CASSQDPGRETQYF.

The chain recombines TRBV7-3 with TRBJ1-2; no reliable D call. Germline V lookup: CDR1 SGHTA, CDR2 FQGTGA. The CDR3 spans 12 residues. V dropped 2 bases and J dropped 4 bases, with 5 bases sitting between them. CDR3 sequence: CASSLEFYGYTF. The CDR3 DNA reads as TGTGCCAGCAGCTTAGAATTCTATGGCTACACCTTC.

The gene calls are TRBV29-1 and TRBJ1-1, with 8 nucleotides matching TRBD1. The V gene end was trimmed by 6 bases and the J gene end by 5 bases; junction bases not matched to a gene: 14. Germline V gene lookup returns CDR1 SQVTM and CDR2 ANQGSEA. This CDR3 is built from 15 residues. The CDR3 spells CSVDRAEGKGTEAFF. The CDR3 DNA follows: TGCAGCGTGGACAGGGCCGAGGGGAAGGGGACTGAAGCTTTCTTT. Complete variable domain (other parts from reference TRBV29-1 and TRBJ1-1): SAVISQKPSRDICQRGTSLTIQCQVDSQVTMMFWYRQQPGQSLTLIATANQGSEATYESGFVIDKFPISRPNLTFSTLTVSNMSPEDSSIYLCSVDRAEGKGTEAFFGQGTRLTVV.

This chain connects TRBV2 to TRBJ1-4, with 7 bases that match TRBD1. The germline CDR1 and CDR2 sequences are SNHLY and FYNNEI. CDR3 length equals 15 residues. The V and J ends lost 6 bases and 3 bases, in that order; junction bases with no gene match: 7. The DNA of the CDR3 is TGTGCCAGCAGCCACAGACAGGGCCCTAATGAAAAACTGTTTTTT. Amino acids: CASSHRQGPNEKLFF. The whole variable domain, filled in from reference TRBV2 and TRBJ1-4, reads EPEVTQTPSHQVTQMGQEVILRCVPISNHLYFYWYRQILGQKVEFLVSFYNNEISEKSEIFDDQFSVERPDGSNFTLKIRSTKLEDSAMYFCASSHRQGPNEKLFFGSGTQLSVL.

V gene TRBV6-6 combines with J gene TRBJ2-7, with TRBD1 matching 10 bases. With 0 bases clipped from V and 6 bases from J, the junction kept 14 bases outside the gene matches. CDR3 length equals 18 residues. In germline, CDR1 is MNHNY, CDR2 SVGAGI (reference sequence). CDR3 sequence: CASSYSLHPGQGTGEQYF. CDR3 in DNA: TGTGCCAGCAGTTACTCTCTGCACCCGGGACAGGGGACAGGCGAGCAGTACTTC.

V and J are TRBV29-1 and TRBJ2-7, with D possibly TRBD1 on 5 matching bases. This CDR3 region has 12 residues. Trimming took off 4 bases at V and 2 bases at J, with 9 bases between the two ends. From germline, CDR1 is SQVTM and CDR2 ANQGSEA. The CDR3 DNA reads TGCAGCGTTGTTCAGGGAACCTACGAGCAGTACTTC. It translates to CSVVQGTYEQYF.

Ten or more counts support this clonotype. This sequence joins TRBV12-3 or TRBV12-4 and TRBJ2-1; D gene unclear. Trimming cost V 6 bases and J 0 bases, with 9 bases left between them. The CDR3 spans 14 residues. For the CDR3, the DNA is TGTGCCAGCAGGGACGACAACTCCTACAATGAGCAGTTCTTC. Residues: CASRDDNSYNEQFF.

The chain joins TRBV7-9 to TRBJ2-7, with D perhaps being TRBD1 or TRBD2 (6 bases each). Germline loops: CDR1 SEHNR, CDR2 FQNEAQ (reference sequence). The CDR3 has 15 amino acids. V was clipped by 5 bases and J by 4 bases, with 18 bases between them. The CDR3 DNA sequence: TGTGCCAGCAGCCCGCGGAGGGGGGCTGGGTACGAGCAGTACTTC. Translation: CASSPRRGAGYEQYF.

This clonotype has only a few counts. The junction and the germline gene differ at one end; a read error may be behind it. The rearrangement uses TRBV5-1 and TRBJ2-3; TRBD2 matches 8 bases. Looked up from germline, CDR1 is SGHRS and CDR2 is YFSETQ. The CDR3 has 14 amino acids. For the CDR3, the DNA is TGTGCCAGCAGCAAGGGGACTAGTTTAGATACGCAGTATTTT. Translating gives CASSKGTSLDTQYF.

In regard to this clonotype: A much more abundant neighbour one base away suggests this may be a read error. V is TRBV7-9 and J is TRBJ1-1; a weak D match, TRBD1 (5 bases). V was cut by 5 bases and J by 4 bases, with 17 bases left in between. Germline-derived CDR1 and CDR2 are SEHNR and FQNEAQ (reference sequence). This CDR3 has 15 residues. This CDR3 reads CASSQIQDGFTEAFF. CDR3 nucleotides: TGTGCCAGCAGCCAGATACAGGATGGGTTCACTGAAGCTTTCTTT.

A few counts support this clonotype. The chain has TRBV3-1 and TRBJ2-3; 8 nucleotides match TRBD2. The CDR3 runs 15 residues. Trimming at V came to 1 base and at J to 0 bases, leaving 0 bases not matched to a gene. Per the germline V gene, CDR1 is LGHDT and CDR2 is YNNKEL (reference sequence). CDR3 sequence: CASSQASGSTDTQYF. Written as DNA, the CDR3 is TGTGCCAGCAGCCAAGCTAGCGGGAGCACAGATACGCAGTATTTT.

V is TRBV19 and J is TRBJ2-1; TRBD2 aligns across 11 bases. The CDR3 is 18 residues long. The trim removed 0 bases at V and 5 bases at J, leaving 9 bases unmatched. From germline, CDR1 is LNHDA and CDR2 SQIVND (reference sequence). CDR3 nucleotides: TGTGCCAGTAGTATAGATATACGACTAGCGGGGAGTAACAATGAGCAGTTCTTC. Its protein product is CASSIDIRLAGSNNEQFF.

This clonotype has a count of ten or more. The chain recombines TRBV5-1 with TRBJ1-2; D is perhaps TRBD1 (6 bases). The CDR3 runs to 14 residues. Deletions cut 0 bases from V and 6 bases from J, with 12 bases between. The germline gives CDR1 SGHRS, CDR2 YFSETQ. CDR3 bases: TGCGCCAGCAGCTTGGATGGGGGCAGGGATGGCTACACCTTC. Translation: CASSLDGGRDGYTF. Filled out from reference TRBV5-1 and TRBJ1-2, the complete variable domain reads KAGVTQTPRYLIKTRGQQVTLSCSPISGHRSVSWYQQTPGQGLQFLFEYFSETQRNKGNFPGRFSGRQFSNSRSEMNVSTLELGDSALYLCASSLDGGRDGYTFGSGTRLTVV.

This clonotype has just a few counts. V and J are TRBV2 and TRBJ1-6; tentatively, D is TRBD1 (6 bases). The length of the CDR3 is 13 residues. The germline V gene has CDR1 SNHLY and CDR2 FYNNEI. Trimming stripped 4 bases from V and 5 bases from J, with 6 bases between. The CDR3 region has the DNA TGTGCCAGCAGTGGACAGGATAATTCACCCCTCCACTTT. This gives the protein CASSGQDNSPLHF.

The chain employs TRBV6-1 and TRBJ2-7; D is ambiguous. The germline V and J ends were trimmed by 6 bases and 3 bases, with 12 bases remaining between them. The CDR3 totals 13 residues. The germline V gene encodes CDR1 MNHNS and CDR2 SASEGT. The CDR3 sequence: CASRDGPFYEQYF. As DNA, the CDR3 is TGTGCCAGCAGGGACGGTCCATTCTACGAGCAGTACTTC.

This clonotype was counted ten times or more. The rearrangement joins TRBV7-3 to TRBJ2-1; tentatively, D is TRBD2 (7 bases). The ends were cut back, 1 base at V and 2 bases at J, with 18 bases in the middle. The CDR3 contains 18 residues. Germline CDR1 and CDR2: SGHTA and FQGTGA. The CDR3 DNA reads TGTGCCAGCAGCTTAATGCGGGGGCCTGAGTTCACCTACAATGAGCAGTTCTTC. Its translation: CASSLMRGPEFTYNEQFF.

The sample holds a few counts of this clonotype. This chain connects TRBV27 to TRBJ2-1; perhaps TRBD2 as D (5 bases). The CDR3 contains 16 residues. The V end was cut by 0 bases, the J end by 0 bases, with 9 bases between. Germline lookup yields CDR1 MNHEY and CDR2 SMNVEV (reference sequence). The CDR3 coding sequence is TGTGCCAGCAGTTTATCGTTAACTAGCTCCTACAATGAGCAGTTCTTC. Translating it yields CASSLSLTSSYNEQFF.

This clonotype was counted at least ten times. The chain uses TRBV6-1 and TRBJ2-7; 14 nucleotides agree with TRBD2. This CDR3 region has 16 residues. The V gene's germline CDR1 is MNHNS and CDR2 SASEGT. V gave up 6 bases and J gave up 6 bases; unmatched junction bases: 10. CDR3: CASRTKTSGRAGEQYF. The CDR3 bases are TGTGCCAGCAGAACCAAGACTAGCGGGAGGGCCGGCGAGCAGTACTTC.

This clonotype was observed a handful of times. The CDR3 region has the DNA TGCAGTGCTAGAGATCTTACCCGGGGGGTAGAGACCCAGTACTTC. It specifies CSARDLTRGVETQYF. The chain joins TRBV20-1 to TRBJ2-5; 7 positions match TRBD2. In germline, CDR1 is DFQATT, CDR2 SNEGSKA (reference sequence). V was pared by 0 bases and J by 4 bases, with 8 bases of the junction left unmatched. This CDR3 has 15 residues.

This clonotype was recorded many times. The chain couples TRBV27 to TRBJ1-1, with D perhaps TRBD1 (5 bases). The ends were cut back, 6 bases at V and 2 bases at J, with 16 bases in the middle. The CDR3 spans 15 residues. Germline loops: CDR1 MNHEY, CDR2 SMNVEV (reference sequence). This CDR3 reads CASSDPGQSNTEAFF. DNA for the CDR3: TGTGCCAGCAGCGACCCTGGACAAAGTAACACTGAAGCTTTCTTT.

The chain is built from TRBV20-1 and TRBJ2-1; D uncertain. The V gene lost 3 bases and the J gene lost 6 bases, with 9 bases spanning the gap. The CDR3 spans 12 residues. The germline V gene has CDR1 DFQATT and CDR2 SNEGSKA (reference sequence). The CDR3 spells CSASSRTNEQFF. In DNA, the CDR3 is TGCAGTGCTAGTTCGAGGACCAATGAGCAGTTCTTC.

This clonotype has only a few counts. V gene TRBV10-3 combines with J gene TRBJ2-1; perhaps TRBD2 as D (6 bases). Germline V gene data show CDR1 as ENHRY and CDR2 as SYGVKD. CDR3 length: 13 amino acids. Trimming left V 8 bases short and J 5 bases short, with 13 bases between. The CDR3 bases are TGTGCCATCCGGGACTCCTCACACAATGAGCAGTTCTTC. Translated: CAIRDSSHNEQFF.

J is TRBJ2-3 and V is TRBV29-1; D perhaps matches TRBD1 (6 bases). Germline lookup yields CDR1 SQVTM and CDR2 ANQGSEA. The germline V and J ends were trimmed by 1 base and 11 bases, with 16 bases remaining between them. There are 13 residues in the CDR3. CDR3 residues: CSVEAGDQTGQYF. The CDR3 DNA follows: TGCAGCGTTGAAGCCGGGGACCAGACAGGGCAGTATTTT.

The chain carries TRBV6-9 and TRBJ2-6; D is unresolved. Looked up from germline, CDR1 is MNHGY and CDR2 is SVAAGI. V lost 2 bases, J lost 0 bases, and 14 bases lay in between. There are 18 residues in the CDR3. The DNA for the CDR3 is TGTGCCAGCAGTTATACCCAACCCATGGGCTCTGGGGCCAACGTCCTGACTTTC. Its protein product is CASSYTQPMGSGANVLTF.

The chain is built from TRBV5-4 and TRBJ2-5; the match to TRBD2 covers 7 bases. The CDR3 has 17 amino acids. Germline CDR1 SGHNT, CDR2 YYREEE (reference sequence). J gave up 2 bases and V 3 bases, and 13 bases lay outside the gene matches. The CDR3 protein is CASSSAGRGSGQETQYF. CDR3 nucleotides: TGTGCCAGCAGCTCGGCGGGGCGCGGGAGTGGGCAAGAGACCCAGTACTTC.

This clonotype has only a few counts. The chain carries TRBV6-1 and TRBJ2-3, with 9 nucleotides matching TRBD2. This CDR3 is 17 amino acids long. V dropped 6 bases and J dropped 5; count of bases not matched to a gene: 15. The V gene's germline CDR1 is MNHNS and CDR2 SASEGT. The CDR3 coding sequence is TGTGCCAGCAGGTTGACTGGGACTAGCAGAAAACTAGATACGCAGTATTTT. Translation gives CASRLTGTSRKLDTQYF.

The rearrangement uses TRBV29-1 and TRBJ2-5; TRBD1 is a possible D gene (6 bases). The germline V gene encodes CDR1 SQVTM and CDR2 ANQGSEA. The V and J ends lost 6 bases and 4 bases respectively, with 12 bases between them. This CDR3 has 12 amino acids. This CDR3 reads CSVQGTGETQYF. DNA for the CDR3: TGCAGCGTACAGGGCACGGGAGAGACCCAGTACTTC.

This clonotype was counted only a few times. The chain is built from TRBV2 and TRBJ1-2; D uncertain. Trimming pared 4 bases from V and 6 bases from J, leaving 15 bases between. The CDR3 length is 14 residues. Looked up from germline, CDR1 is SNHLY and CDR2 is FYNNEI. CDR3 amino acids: CASSAKTEAHGYTF. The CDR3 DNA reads TGTGCCAGCAGTGCCAAAACAGAGGCACATGGCTACACCTTC. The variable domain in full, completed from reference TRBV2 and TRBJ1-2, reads EPEVTQTPSHQVTQMGQEVILRCVPISNHLYFYWYRQILGQKVEFLVSFYNNEISEKSEIFDDQFSVERPDGSNFTLKIRSTKLEDSAMYFCASSAKTEAHGYTFGSGTRLTVV.

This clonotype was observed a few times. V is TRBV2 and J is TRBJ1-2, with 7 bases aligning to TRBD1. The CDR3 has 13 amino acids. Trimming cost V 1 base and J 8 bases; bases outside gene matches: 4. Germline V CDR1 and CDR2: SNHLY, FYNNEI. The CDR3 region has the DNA TGTGCCAGCAGTGAAGACAGGGGAAGAGGCTACACCTTC. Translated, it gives CASSEDRGRGYTF.

CDR3 nucleotides: TGTGCCAGCAGTTCCCCCGATTTAGCGGGAGTATACTACGAGCAGTACTTC. Amino acids: CASSSPDLAGVYYEQYF. The chain recombines TRBV27 with TRBJ2-7, with 9 bases matching TRBD2. Losses at the gene ends were 4 bases for V and 3 bases for J; bases not matched to a gene: 13. Germline V CDR1 and CDR2: MNHEY, SMNVEV (reference sequence). The length of the CDR3 is 17 residues.